The clone carrying this T cell receptor beta chain has just a few counts. Its antigen remains unidentified. The sample is drawn from a study of T cell responses to AZD1222 COVID-19 vaccine. Assay used: immunoSEQ multiplex PCR; TCRdb lists only in-frame clones, some missing. Seen here are roughly 43,000 clones, roughly 77% observed once, and the top ten hold roughly 20%. The CDR3 loop spans 14 amino acids. The junction had 7 bases not matched to a gene; V was cut back by 3 bases and J by 7 bases. CDR1 and CDR2 from the germline V gene are GTSNPN and SVGIG (reference sequence). Study-wide results and limits: Donors were largely white British and mainly female; clonal diversity was possibly underestimated. Variant regions that are unmutated are reportedly the target of nearly half of spike-specific TCRs.

The J gene is TRBJ2-7, the V gene TRBV30; 12 bases line up with TRBD2. The sequencing here drew on peripheral blood, taken 28 days after the second dose of the MenACWY control vaccine. The source of this sequence is an adult who received the MenACWY meningococcal vaccine as a control. The CDR3 coding sequence is TGTGCCTGGAGCCCCAGACTAGCGGGAGCTGAGCAGTACTTC. Its protein product is CAWSPRLAGAEQYF.